Below, 9 T cell receptor beta chains from the same sample are listed, as sequenced in a study of blood T cells in healthy people across ages. A second PCR, run for roughly 7 to 12 cycles, used a sample-barcoded 5' primer plus a J-beta primer mix. MiXCR, run by TCRdb on the 5' RACE reads, gives a single entry per CDR3 protein. The sample lists 1,800,000 or so distinct CDR3 sequences, about two fifths occurring once. Sequencing was carried out using blood. Source of these receptors: a human donor in good health.

The gene calls are TRBV5-6 and TRBJ2-4; D possibly corresponds to TRBD1 (6 bases). The DNA matches TRBJ2-7 better at its end, which makes the J call doubtful. Germline V gives CDR1 SGHDT, CDR2 YYEEEE. The CDR3 is made up of 15 amino acids. The DNA of the CDR3 is TGTGCCAGCAGCCTTGGGACATCCTCCTGGTACGAGCAGTACTTC. Translated, it gives CASSLGTSSWYEQYF.

The V gene is TRBV7-2, the J gene TRBJ1-4; no clear D. Trimming took 5 bases from V and 8 from J, leaving 27 bases between them. The germline gives CDR1 SGHTA, CDR2 FQGNSA. This CDR3 is 18 amino acids long. CDR3 sequence (DNA): TGTGCCAGCAGCCAGGAAGGGCCATGGTCCACATTACGCGAAAAACTGTTTTTT. This sequence encodes CASSQEGPWSTLREKLFF.

The chain recombines TRBV28 with TRBJ1-4; 7 nucleotides align to TRBD1. The CDR3 runs to 18 residues. J lost 2 bases, V lost 5 bases, and 14 bases had no gene match. Germline assignment: CDR1 MDHEN and CDR2 SYDVKM. This CDR3 is CASSRPTQGVFTNEKLFF. The CDR3 nucleotides are TGTGCCAGCAGTCGCCCGACGCAGGGGGTCTTTACTAATGAAAAACTGTTTTTT.

This rearrangement joins TRBV12-3 or TRBV12-4 to TRBJ1-1; the D is unclear. V lost 5 bases, J lost 10 bases, and 14 bases lay in between. The CDR3 consists of 12 residues. This chain's CDR3 is CASSMDGTRAFF. The CDR3 nucleotides read TGTGCCAGCAGTATGGACGGAACCCGAGCTTTCTTT.

This clonotype showed up many times. This sequence joins TRBV15 and TRBJ1-2, with a weak D call TRBD1 (6 bases). The V gene lost 0 bases and the J gene lost 4 bases, with 12 bases spanning the gap. The CDR3 spans 15 residues. Germline V gives CDR1 LNHNV, CDR2 YYDKDF (reference sequence). CDR3 coding DNA: TGTGCCACCAGCAGAGATCTCAGAGGGGGCTATGGCTACACCTTC. Protein sequence: CATSRDLRGGYGYTF.

The chain links TRBV5-6 to TRBJ2-1, with D hard to call. CDR1 SGHDT and CDR2 YYEEEE come from the germline V gene. The CDR3 runs 17 residues. V gave up 1 base and J gave up 8 bases, with 22 bases separating them. CDR3 region: CASSLIVLVPSLDEQFF. CDR3 sequence (DNA): TGTGCCAGCAGCTTGATAGTTTTGGTGCCTTCTTTGGATGAGCAGTTCTTC.

The chain recombines TRBV19 with TRBJ2-5; possibly TRBD1 for D (5 bases). This CDR3 is built from 14 residues. Trimming stripped 1 base from V and 1 base from J, with 7 bases between. Germline V gene sequence: CDR1 LNHDA, CDR2 SQIVND (reference sequence). The CDR3 loop is CASSIGGFQETQYF. CDR3 bases: TGTGCCAGTAGTATAGGGGGCTTCCAAGAGACCCAGTACTTC. The complete variable domain, with remaining parts taken from reference TRBV19 and TRBJ2-5, reads DGGITQSPKYLFRKEGQNVTLSCEQNLNHDAMYWYRQDPGQGLRLIYYSQIVNDFQKGDIAEGYSVSREKKESFPLTVTSAQKNPTAFYLCASSIGGFQETQYFGPGTRLLVL.

The chain has TRBV25-1 and TRBJ1-2; no reliable D call. CDR3 length: 13 residues. The germline V and J ends were trimmed by 0 bases and 8 bases, with 10 bases remaining between them. Germline V lookup: CDR1 MGHDK, CDR2 SYGVNS. CDR3 coding DNA: TGTGCCAGCAGTGAATACAACCCCCGGGGCTACACCTTC. It translates to CASSEYNPRGYTF.

Only a few counts were recorded for this clonotype. The rearrangement links TRBV5-5 to TRBJ2-5; D remains ambiguous. Germline V gene data show CDR1 as SGHKS and CDR2 as YYEKEE (reference sequence). With 1 base removed from V and 2 bases from J, the gap between germline ends came to 12 bases. This CDR3 contains 15 residues. The CDR3 sequence is CASSLRWAQQETQYF. The CDR3 DNA reads as TGTGCCAGCAGCTTGAGATGGGCGCAACAAGAGACCCAGTACTTC.